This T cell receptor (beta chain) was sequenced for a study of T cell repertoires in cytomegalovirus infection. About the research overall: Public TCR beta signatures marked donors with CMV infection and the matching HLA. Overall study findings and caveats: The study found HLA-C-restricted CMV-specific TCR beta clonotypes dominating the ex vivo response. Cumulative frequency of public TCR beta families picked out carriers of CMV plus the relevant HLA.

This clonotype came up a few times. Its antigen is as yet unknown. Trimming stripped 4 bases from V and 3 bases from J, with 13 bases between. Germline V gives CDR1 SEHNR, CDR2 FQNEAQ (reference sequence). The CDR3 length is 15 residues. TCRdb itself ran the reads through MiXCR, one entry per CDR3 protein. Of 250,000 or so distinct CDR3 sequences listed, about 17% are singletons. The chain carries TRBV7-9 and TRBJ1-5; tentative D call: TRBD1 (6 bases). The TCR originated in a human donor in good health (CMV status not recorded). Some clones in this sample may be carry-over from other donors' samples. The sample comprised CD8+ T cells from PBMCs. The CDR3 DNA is TGTGCCAGCAGCTCCGGGACAAACGCCAATCAGCCCCAGCATTTT. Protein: CASSSGTNANQPQHF.